Each of the 2 T cell receptor beta chains below was sequenced from the same sample in a study of blood T cell repertoires in acute mononucleosis. General study findings and limits: GLC-BM-specific selection apparently combined TCR alpha and beta motifs.

The protocol was immunoSEQ multiplex PCR, while the TCRdb copy is restricted to in-frame clones and leaves out a portion. The profile covers approximately 2,500 clones, with 25% appearing a single time and around 43% taken by the ten largest. Time point described: convalescence about 6 months (5-8 months) after acute presentation (visit 7). The specimen was EBV GLC epitope tetramer+ CD8+ T cells sorted from PBMCs, collected during convalescence from infectious mononucleosis. Subset meaning: CD8 T cells binding tetramer with EBV BMLF1 280-288 peptide (GLC-BM). The source of these receptors is a woman aged 18-35 years with infectious mononucleosis caused by EBV.

V and J are TRBV7-3 and TRBJ2-1; 13 bases are a match to TRBD2. V trimming: 5 bases; J trimming: 6 bases; junction bases outside the gene matches: 19. CDR3 size: 20 residues. In germline, CDR1 is SGHTA, CDR2 FQGTGA. The CDR3 sequence is CASSRNSLAGGLWLFNEQFF. The CDR3 DNA is TGTGCCAGCAGCCGAAATTCACTAGCGGGGGGGCTCTGGCTCTTCAATGAGCAGTTCTTC.

This clone has a count of ten or more. This likely came from a read error, as a far larger clone is one base away. CDR3 residues: CASSQDPRDRDQPQHF. The CDR3 coding sequence is TGCGCCAGCAGCCAAGATCCCCGGGACAGGGATCAGCCCCAGCATTTT. V and J are TRBV23-1 and TRBJ1-5; 9 bases are shared with TRBD1. TRBV23-1 is given ORF status, its function remaining uncertain. Trimming cost V 6 bases and J 5 bases; bases outside gene matches: 11. CDR3 length equals 16 residues.